The 27 T cell receptor beta chains below were found in one sample sequenced in a study of CD8+ T cells in alopecia areata. Reverse transcribed after extraction, RNA yielded cDNA as the sequencing template. Clones were sequenced by immunoSEQ multiplex PCR, and TCRdb holds only the in-frame ones, with some missing. The data show about 150,000 clones, more than 75% seen once. Source: CD8+ T cells sorted from blood, taken at week 0. Source of these receptors: a human donor with alopecia areata.

The chain joins TRBV27 to TRBJ1-2; 7 positions agree with TRBD1. Germline V lookup: CDR1 MNHEY, CDR2 SMNVEV (reference sequence). The CDR3 is made up of 16 amino acids. Germline trimming cut 3 bases from V and 2 bases from J; bases unmatched to any gene: 9. The CDR3, as DNA: TGTGCCAGCAGTTTGAACAAGGACAGGTTAAACTATGGCTACACCTTC. Its translation: CASSLNKDRLNYGYTF.

The rearrangement joins TRBV9 to TRBJ1-2; no clear D gene. Germline loops: CDR1 SGDLS, CDR2 YYNGEE. Trimming removed 4 bases from V and 4 bases from J, with 20 bases in between. This CDR3 is 16 amino acids long. CDR3 in amino acids: CASSPQRAEAAYGYTF. DNA for the CDR3: TGTGCCAGCAGCCCCCAACGAGCCGAGGCAGCCTATGGCTACACCTTC.

CDR3 DNA sequence: TGTGCCAGCAGCCCACTCCGGGACAGTTACAATGAGCAGTTCTTC. Its protein is CASSPLRDSYNEQFF. The rearrangement joins TRBV13 to TRBJ2-1; TRBD1 matches at 7 bases. With 5 bases clipped from V and 4 bases from J, the junction kept 8 bases outside the gene matches. This CDR3 is built from 15 residues. The germline V gene encodes CDR1 PRHDT and CDR2 FYEKMQ (reference sequence).

V is TRBV27 and J is TRBJ2-2; D is possibly TRBD1 or TRBD2 (5 bases each). V was trimmed by 1 base and J by 4 bases, leaving 13 bases between them. Germline CDR1 and CDR2: MNHEY and SMNVEV (reference sequence). The CDR3 sequence is 16 residues long. The CDR3 loop reads CASSLFQGVGTGELFF. The DNA for the CDR3 is TGTGCCAGCAGTTTATTTCAGGGAGTCGGCACCGGGGAGCTGTTTTTT.

The chain employs TRBV5-1 and TRBJ2-1; D tentatively reads TRBD1 or TRBD2 (5 bases each). V was shortened by 7 bases and J by 3 bases, with 17 bases between the two germline ends. Looked up from germline, CDR1 is SGHRS and CDR2 is YFSETQ. The CDR3 totals 15 residues. CDR3 coding DNA: TGCGCCAGCGAACCAGCCCCAGGGAGCTACAATGAGCAGTTCTTC. It specifies CASEPAPGSYNEQFF. Drawing the rest from reference TRBV5-1 and TRBJ2-1, the complete variable domain is KAGVTQTPRYLIKTRGQQVTLSCSPISGHRSVSWYQQTPGQGLQFLFEYFSETQRNKGNFPGRFSGRQFSNSRSEMNVSTLELGDSALYLCASEPAPGSYNEQFFGPGTRLTVL.

For the CDR3, the DNA is TGTGCCAGCAGTTGGACTAGCCCCCAAGAGACCCAGTACTTC. As protein: CASSWTSPQETQYF. The chain links TRBV6-5 to TRBJ2-5; 8 nucleotides align to TRBD2. Germline V lookup: CDR1 MNHEY, CDR2 SVGAGI. Trimming at V came to 4 bases and at J to 1 base, leaving 2 bases not matched to a gene. The CDR3 consists of 14 residues.

V usage is TRBV7-9 and J usage is TRBJ2-1; 11 bases are shared with TRBD1. Germline loops: CDR1 SEHNR, CDR2 FQNEAQ (reference sequence). This CDR3 contains 16 residues. Losses at the gene ends were 2 bases for V and 8 bases for J; bases not matched to a gene: 8. The CDR3 nucleotides are TGTGCCAGCAGCTTACCTCGGACAGGGGGCTGGGATGAGCAGTTCTTC. Protein product: CASSLPRTGGWDEQFF.

The chain has TRBV4-1 and TRBJ2-1; tentatively, D is TRBD2 (5 bases). Trimming removed 0 bases from V and 0 bases from J, with 12 bases in between. CDR3 length: 17 residues. Germline V CDR1 and CDR2: MGHRA, YSYEKL. CDR3 DNA sequence: TGCGCCAGCAGCCAAGAAGGAGGCGGAAGCTCCTACAATGAGCAGTTCTTC. Its protein is CASSQEGGGSSYNEQFF.

The V call is TRBV27, the J call TRBJ2-7; possible D gene TRBD1, 6 bases. The ends were cut back, 5 bases at V and 2 bases at J, with 10 bases in the middle. The CDR3 sequence is 13 residues long. Germline CDR1 and CDR2: MNHEY and SMNVEV (reference sequence). CDR3 DNA sequence: TGTGCCAGCAGTGGGACATTACCCTACGAGCAGTACTTC. Amino acid sequence: CASSGTLPYEQYF.

The V call is TRBV9, the J call TRBJ2-7; D could derive from TRBD1 or TRBD2 (7 bases each). Trimming took off 1 base at V and 5 bases at J, with 10 bases between the two ends. Germline V CDR1 and CDR2: SGDLS, YYNGEE. The CDR3 contains 13 residues. CDR3 bases: TGTGCCAGCAGCGTATCAGGGGGGGACGAGCAGTACTTC. It encodes CASSVSGGDEQYF. Based on the CDR3 plus reference TRBV9 and TRBJ2-7, the full variable domain is DSGVTQTPKHLITATGQRVTLRCSPRSGDLSVYWYQQSLDQGLQFLIQYYNGEERAKGNILERFSAQQFPDLHSELNLSSLELGDSALYFCASSVSGGDEQYFGPGTRLTVT.

The V gene is TRBV11-2, the J gene TRBJ2-1, with no clear D. There are 12 residues in the CDR3. CDR1 is SGHAT, CDR2 FQNNGV, per germline. With 1 base removed from V and 6 bases from J, the gap between germline ends came to 4 bases. The CDR3 reads CASSLGPNEQFF. Here the CDR3 DNA reads TGTGCCAGCAGCTTAGGACCCAATGAGCAGTTCTTC.

V usage is TRBV7-6 and J usage is TRBJ2-2; D might be TRBD2 (5 bases). V was shortened by 4 bases and J by 3 bases, with 6 bases between the two germline ends. Germline CDR1 SGHVS, CDR2 FNYEAQ. The length of the CDR3 is 13 residues. The CDR3 is CASSSRDTGELFF. The CDR3 nucleotides are TGTGCCAGCAGCTCGAGGGACACCGGGGAGCTGTTTTTT. The variable domain in full, with the rest retrieved from reference TRBV7-6 and TRBJ2-2, is GAGVSQSPRYKVTKRGQDVALRCDPISGHVSLYWYRQALGQGPEFLTYFNYEAQQDKSGLPNDRFSAERPEGSISTLTIQRTEQRDSAMYRCASSSRDTGELFFGEGSRLTVL.

The rearrangement uses TRBV5-1 and TRBJ2-7; maybe TRBD2 (5 bases). V shed 4 bases and J shed 3 bases, with 20 bases lying between them. The length of the CDR3 is 16 residues. CDR1 is SGHRS and CDR2 is YFSETQ in the germline V gene. CDR3 coding DNA: TGCGCCAGCAGCCCTAAAGAGGGTAGGCCTAACTACGAGCAGTACTTC. Translating gives CASSPKEGRPNYEQYF. Variable domain in full (rest from reference TRBV5-1 and TRBJ2-7): KAGVTQTPRYLIKTRGQQVTLSCSPISGHRSVSWYQQTPGQGLQFLFEYFSETQRNKGNFPGRFSGRQFSNSRSEMNVSTLELGDSALYLCASSPKEGRPNYEQYFGPGTRLTVT.

V is TRBV4-1 and J is TRBJ2-1, with TRBD2 matching 7 bases. J gave up 9 bases and V 1 base, and 12 bases lay outside the gene matches. The CDR3 has 16 residues. CDR1 and CDR2 from the germline V gene are MGHRA and YSYEKL. The CDR3 sequence: CASSQGPSGRGGEQFF. CDR3 in DNA: TGCGCCAGCAGCCAAGGACCTAGCGGTCGTGGGGGTGAGCAGTTCTTC.

The chain recombines TRBV29-1 with TRBJ2-2; D not resolved. The V gene lost 4 bases and the J gene lost 1 base, with 7 bases spanning the gap. The CDR3 loop spans 13 amino acids. Germline V gene data show CDR1 as SQVTM and CDR2 as ANQGSEA. CDR3 in DNA: TGCAGCGTTGGGCAGGAGAACACCGGGGAGCTGTTTTTT. Amino acid sequence: CSVGQENTGELFF.

The chain carries TRBV2 and TRBJ2-2, with TRBD1 matching 7 bases. Germline CDR1 SNHLY, CDR2 FYNNEI. This CDR3 is built from 20 residues. The trim removed 3 bases at V and 0 bases at J, leaving 16 bases unmatched. CDR3 loop: CASSDGTGTARTANTGELFF. The DNA of the CDR3 is TGTGCCAGCAGTGACGGCACCGGGACAGCCCGGACCGCGAACACCGGGGAGCTGTTTTTT.

In this sample, this clone turned up a few times. This chain links TRBV29-1 with TRBJ2-1; D unclear. CDR1 is SQVTM and CDR2 is ANQGSEA in the germline V gene. Trimming left V 2 bases short and J 7 bases short, with 6 bases between. This CDR3 region has 11 residues. The CDR3 region is CSVETLNEQFF. Here the CDR3 DNA reads TGCAGCGTTGAAACCCTAAATGAGCAGTTCTTC.

As for this clone: Germline is not matched at one junction end, which may reflect a read error. This sample also contains other DNA sequences that code for the same CDR3. The V gene is TRBV9, the J gene TRBJ2-2; tentatively, D is TRBD2 (5 bases). This CDR3 comprises 17 residues. In germline, CDR1 is SGDLS, CDR2 YYNGEE. The CDR3 DNA is TGTGCCAGCAGCCCTTCAGGCCCTTCGTGGCCGTCCGGGGAGCTGTTCTTT. It encodes CASSPSGPSWPSGELFF.

As concerns this clone: Within the sample, other DNA sequences also encode this same CDR3. The chain employs TRBV9 and TRBJ1-1, with D possibly TRBD1 on 5 matching bases. The germline V gene has CDR1 SGDLS and CDR2 YYNGEE. Trimming removed 4 bases at V and 4 bases at J, with 11 bases between. This CDR3 spans 13 amino acids. Written as DNA, the CDR3 is TGTGCCAGCAGCCTCTCCGGGGGCACTGAAGCTTTCTTT. Amino acid sequence: CASSLSGGTEAFF.

This rearrangement joins TRBV7-9 to TRBJ2-1; TRBD2 matches 8 bases. The CDR3 sequence is 15 residues long. V lost 5 bases and J lost 8; bases outside the gene matches: 11. The germline V gene encodes CDR1 SEHNR and CDR2 FQNEAQ (reference sequence). The CDR3 protein is CASSRAGVRAHEQFF. In DNA form, the CDR3 reads TGTGCCAGCAGCCGAGCGGGAGTAAGGGCCCATGAGCAGTTCTTC.

The J gene is TRBJ2-3, the V gene TRBV19; D might be TRBD1 (6 bases). V was clipped by 3 bases and J by 3 bases, with 19 bases between them. Germline CDR1 LNHDA, CDR2 SQIVND (reference sequence). The length of the CDR3 is 17 residues. CDR3 amino acids: CASSMKQGQPRTDTQYF. As DNA, the CDR3 is TGTGCCAGTAGTATGAAACAGGGTCAACCTAGGACAGATACGCAGTATTTT. Using reference TRBV19 and TRBJ2-3 for the parts outside the CDR3, the full variable domain is DGGITQSPKYLFRKEGQNVTLSCEQNLNHDAMYWYRQDPGQGLRLIYYSQIVNDFQKGDIAEGYSVSREKKESFPLTVTSAQKNPTAFYLCASSMKQGQPRTDTQYFGPGTRLTVL.

CDR3 region: CASSPWDSGAFYGYTF. CDR3 nucleotide sequence: TGTGCCAGCAGTCCGTGGGACAGCGGGGCCTTTTATGGCTACACCTTC. The V and J genes are TRBV27 and TRBJ1-2; 7 bases are shared with TRBD1. Losses at the gene ends were 5 bases for V and 5 bases for J; bases not matched to a gene: 14. The CDR3 covers 16 residues. Germline V lookup: CDR1 MNHEY, CDR2 SMNVEV (reference sequence).

This chain uses TRBV29-1 with TRBJ2-1; 8 bases line up with TRBD2. The CDR3 is made up of 14 amino acids. The germline V gene has CDR1 SQVTM and CDR2 ANQGSEA. The junction had 8 bases not matched to a gene; V was cut back by 4 bases and J by 6 bases. The CDR3: CSVAGSGEGNEQFF. CDR3 nucleotide sequence: TGCAGCGTTGCAGGTAGCGGGGAGGGCAATGAGCAGTTCTTC.

V usage is TRBV4-2 and J usage is TRBJ2-3; D remains unclear. Germline loops: CDR1 LGHNA, CDR2 YNFKEQ. V was clipped by 4 bases and J by 2 bases, with 16 bases between them. The CDR3 spans 16 residues. CDR3 nucleotide sequence: TGTGCCAGCAGCCTTAGTAGTCCGCGGTACACAGATACGCAGTATTTT. Its translation is CASSLSSPRYTDTQYF.

The rearrangement links TRBV27 to TRBJ2-7; unclear D gene. The ends were cut back, 0 bases at V and 5 bases at J, with 11 bases in the middle. The CDR3 runs to 14 residues. Per the germline V gene, CDR1 is MNHEY and CDR2 is SMNVEV (reference sequence). The CDR3 coding sequence is TGTGCCAGCAGTTTATCGATGGGTGGCCACGAGCAGTACTTC. Amino acid sequence: CASSLSMGGHEQYF.

V is TRBV29-1 and J is TRBJ2-6; 10 nucleotides match TRBD1. CDR1 and CDR2 (germline): SQVTM, ANQGSEA. The CDR3 is 18 amino acids. V lost 7 bases, J lost 0 bases, and 12 bases stayed unmatched. The CDR3 sequence: CSASSGTGAYSGANVLTF. CDR3 bases: TGCAGCGCCTCTTCCGGGACAGGGGCGTACTCTGGGGCCAACGTCCTGACTTTC.

The chain joins TRBV29-1 to TRBJ2-3; TRBD2 might be the D (5 bases). The CDR3 is 15 residues long. Germline CDR1 and CDR2: SQVTM and ANQGSEA. V lost 1 base to trimming and J lost 0 bases, with 11 bases between them. CDR3 sequence: CSVEGGSTSTDTQYF. CDR3 nucleotides: TGCAGCGTTGAAGGAGGGTCGACTAGCACAGATACGCAGTATTTT.